This T cell receptor beta chain was identified in a study of human T cells and chemical hapten exposure. Looked up from germline, CDR1 is SGDLS and CDR2 is YYNGEE. The CDR3 runs 13 residues. V gave up 0 bases and J gave up 4 bases, with 7 bases separating them. TCRdb re-derived calls from the RACE reads in MiXCR, one entry per CDR3 protein. The table lists about 90,000 distinct CDR3 sequences, 6.5% to 10% of them singletons. Time point reported: pre-sensitization, week 0. Treatment denoted: therapeutic diphenylcyclopropenone sensitization with weekly scalp DPC. The sequences come from whole blood, collected in connection with sensitization to the hapten diphenylcyclopropenone (DPC). The sequence was collected from a man between 40 and 49 years old with alopecia areata. Some clones in this sample may be carry-over from other donors' samples. This chain connects TRBV9 to TRBJ2-5; weak D call: TRBD1 (5 bases). CDR3 protein: CASSVGRGETQYF. CDR3 coding DNA: TGTGCCAGCAGCGTAGGAAGGGGAGAGACCCAGTACTTC.